This entry lists 13 T cell receptor beta chains sequenced from one sample in a study of blood T cell repertoires in COVID-19. The protocol was immunoSEQ multiplex PCR, while the TCRdb copy is restricted to in-frame clones and leaves out a portion. Of just over 300,000 clones listed, about 91% are singletons. The sequencing sample was made of PBMCs or T cells enriched from blood (not recorded which). Receptors originate from a woman aged 18-30 years who had recovered from COVID-19.

The chain recombines TRBV7-3 with TRBJ2-1, with a possible D match to TRBD1 (5 bases). This CDR3 has 13 residues. Germline-derived CDR1 and CDR2 are SGHTA and FQGTGA. Trimming stripped 3 bases from V and 6 bases from J, with 9 bases between. CDR3 DNA: TGTGCCAGCAGCTTGGAAGGGGCCAATGAGCAGTTCTTC. Amino acids: CASSLEGANEQFF.

The count of this clone is one. The J gene is TRBJ1-1, the V gene TRBV5-6, with D hard to call. CDR1 is SGHDT, CDR2 YYEEEE, per germline. The length of the CDR3 is 14 residues. The V end was cut by 6 bases, the J end by 2 bases, with 14 bases between. CDR3 bases: TGTGCCAGCACCCAGGCCGGATTAAACACTGAAGCTTTCTTT. It codes for CASTQAGLNTEAFF.

V and J are TRBV5-8 and TRBJ2-2; 7 positions agree with TRBD1. This CDR3 has 16 residues. The V gene end was trimmed by 2 bases and the J gene end by 7 bases; junction bases not matched to a gene: 11. Germline V gene data show CDR1 as SGHTS and CDR2 as YDEGEE. Here the CDR3 reads CASSLATGTAIGELFF. In nucleotides, the CDR3 is TGTGCCAGCAGCTTAGCGACAGGGACGGCGATCGGGGAGCTGTTTTTT.

Concerning this clone: The same CDR3 is also encoded by other DNA sequences in this sample. V gene TRBV6-5 combines with J gene TRBJ1-5; TRBD1 agrees at 10 bases. CDR3 length: 15 amino acids. V gave up 6 bases and J gave up 2 bases; unmatched junction bases: 4. Germline V CDR1 and CDR2: MNHEY, SVGAGI. CDR3 residues: CASSYGTGGNQPQHF. CDR3 DNA sequence: TGTGCCAGCAGCTACGGGACAGGGGGCAATCAGCCCCAGCATTTT.

The rearrangement uses TRBV7-8 and TRBJ1-5; 7 nucleotides agree with TRBD1. Germline-derived CDR1 and CDR2 are SGHVS and FQNEAQ. Germline trimming cut 4 bases from V and 7 bases from J; bases unmatched to any gene: 16. The CDR3 spans 17 residues. CDR3 DNA: TGTGCCAGCAGCTCCCGAAGTGCAGGGGGTATAGGACAGCCCCAGCATTTT. It translates to CASSSRSAGGIGQPQHF.

The chain has TRBV28 and TRBJ1-2, with D unclear. This CDR3 comprises 13 residues. Trimming stripped 5 bases from V and 5 bases from J, with 12 bases between. Germline CDR1 MDHEN, CDR2 SYDVKM. The CDR3 nucleotides are TGTGCCAGCAGTGTCCCGGTGGTTTATGGCTACACCTTC. It encodes CASSVPVVYGYTF.

V usage is TRBV9 and J usage is TRBJ2-1; 10 bases map to TRBD2. The CDR3 extends over 16 amino acids. Trimming removed 3 bases from V and 3 bases from J; junction bases left unmatched: 6. Germline V gene data show CDR1 as SGDLS and CDR2 as YYNGEE. In DNA, the CDR3 is TGTGCCAGCAGCGCCCTGGGACTAGCGAACTACAATGAGCAGTTCTTC. It specifies CASSALGLANYNEQFF. The variable domain in full, with the rest retrieved from reference TRBV9 and TRBJ2-1, is DSGVTQTPKHLITATGQRVTLRCSPRSGDLSVYWYQQSLDQGLQFLIQYYNGEERAKGNILERFSAQQFPDLHSELNLSSLELGDSALYFCASSALGLANYNEQFFGPGTRLTVL.

The rearrangement uses TRBV28 and TRBJ1-2; 8 positions match TRBD1. In germline, CDR1 is MDHEN, CDR2 SYDVKM. V lost 6 bases, J lost 8 bases, and 8 bases stayed unmatched. This CDR3 is 13 amino acids long. The CDR3 loop reads CASRPQGAKGYTF. DNA of the CDR3: TGTGCCAGCAGACCGCAGGGGGCGAAAGGCTACACCTTC.

The table lists this clone with a few counts. This chain uses TRBV5-5 with TRBJ2-5; perhaps TRBD1 as D (5 bases). The CDR3 totals 14 residues. V was cut by 6 bases and J by 2 bases, with 14 bases left in between. The germline gives CDR1 SGHKS, CDR2 YYEKEE (reference sequence). The CDR3 region has the DNA TGTGCCAGCACCCCGTGGGGCCCGCAAGAGACCCAGTACTTC. This codes for CASTPWGPQETQYF.

The genes are TRBV6-2 or TRBV6-3 and TRBJ2-5; TRBD2 is a possible D gene (5 bases). Trimming took 6 bases from V and 5 from J, leaving 25 bases between them. This CDR3 comprises 17 residues. The germline CDR1 and CDR2 sequences are MNHEY and SVGEGT. CDR3: CASSHHLRGPVEETQYF. The CDR3 nucleotides read TGTGCCAGCAGCCACCACTTACGGGGTCCGGTTGAGGAGACCCAGTACTTC.

This chain joins TRBV28 and TRBJ1-1; D call uncertain. Germline V gene sequence: CDR1 MDHEN, CDR2 SYDVKM. The CDR3 has 13 amino acids. V was trimmed by 3 bases and J by 1 base, leaving 6 bases between them. CDR3 residues: CASSFGWNTEAFF. CDR3 sequence (DNA): TGTGCCAGCAGTTTTGGCTGGAACACTGAAGCTTTCTTT.

The chain has TRBV7-3 and TRBJ1-1; 8 bases align to TRBD1. Germline CDR1 SGHTA, CDR2 FQGTGA. The V and J ends lost 5 bases and 0 bases, in that order; junction bases with no gene match: 5. The CDR3 runs 15 residues. CDR3 sequence reads: CASSPQTGVNTEAFF. In nucleotides, the CDR3 is TGTGCCAGCAGCCCCCAGACAGGGGTGAACACTGAAGCTTTCTTT.

The chain couples TRBV2 to TRBJ2-5; TRBD2 matches at 10 bases. CDR1 and CDR2 (germline): SNHLY, FYNNEI. The CDR3 loop spans 14 amino acids. After removal of 6 bases from V and 1 base from J, the junction contained 2 bases not matched to a gene. CDR3: CASSLAGGQETQYF. The CDR3 DNA follows: TGTGCCAGCAGCTTAGCGGGGGGCCAAGAGACCCAGTACTTC.